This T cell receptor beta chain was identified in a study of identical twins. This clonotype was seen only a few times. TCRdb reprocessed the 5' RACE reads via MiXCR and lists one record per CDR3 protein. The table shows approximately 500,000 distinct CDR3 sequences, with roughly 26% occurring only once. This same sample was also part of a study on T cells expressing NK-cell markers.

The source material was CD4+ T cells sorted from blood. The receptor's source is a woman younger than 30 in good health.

CDR3 nucleotides: TGTGCCAGCAGGTTCGGAGGGGACACTGAAGCTTTCTTT. Its protein is CASRFGGDTEAFF. This chain joins TRBV6-7 and TRBJ1-1, with a tentative D call TRBD1 (5 bases). TRBV6-7 is noted as an ORF with a role that remains uncertain. The CDR3 is 13 amino acids. Deletions cut 6 bases from V and 3 bases from J, with 11 bases between.